This T cell receptor beta chain was sequenced for a study of blood T cell repertoires in COVID-19. Study details: Whether acute or convalescent, the COVID-19 samples came from the United States, Italy and Spain. T cells, B-cell-depleted T cells, or PBMCs provided the cDNA or gDNA that served as material.

CDR1 is KGHDR and CDR2 is SFDVKD in the germline V gene. The CDR3 is 16 amino acids. V was pared by 4 bases and J by 6 bases, with 11 bases of the junction left unmatched. In the original workflow: Reference gene primer amplification gave nucleated cell count estimates. Sequencing used immunoSEQ multiplex PCR; TCRdb keeps in-frame clones, though not all of them. The DNA gave D and trimming, while V, J and clone size come from that table. Of 95,000 to 120,000 clones listed, 85% are singletons. Sequenced sample: peripheral blood. V and J are TRBV24-1 and TRBJ2-3, with 8 bases identical to TRBD1. The TCR originated in a human donor in a cohort sampled during active COVID-19. CDR3 in amino acids: CATSESGQGITDTQYF. The CDR3 region has the DNA TGTGCCACCAGTGAATCCGGACAGGGTATCACCGATACGCAGTATTTT.